The sequence of this TCR beta chain was determined in a study of blood T cell repertoires in COVID-19. About the research overall: Samples of COVID-19 (acute and convalescent) were obtained from the United States, Italy and Spain.

The trim removed 6 bases at V and 1 base at J, leaving 7 bases unmatched. Germline V CDR1 and CDR2: SGHTA, FQGNSA. The CDR3 runs to 16 residues. Methods used by the authors: Amplified reference gene primers provided the basis for estimating nucleated cell counts. Sequencing used immunoSEQ multiplex PCR; TCRdb keeps in-frame clones, though not all of them. Clone size and V and J calls were adopted from that table, with D and trimming inferred from the DNA. The sample contains about 120,000 clones, around nine tenths of which appear only once. This clonotype was obtained from a man aged 35-49 years with acute or convalescent COVID-19. Specimen: peripheral blood. This chain uses TRBV7-2 with TRBJ2-2; 8 nucleotides align to TRBD1. CDR3 nucleotides: TGTGCCAGCAGACGTCCGGGACAGGTGAACACCGGGGAGCTGTTTTTT. Encoded protein: CASRRPGQVNTGELFF.